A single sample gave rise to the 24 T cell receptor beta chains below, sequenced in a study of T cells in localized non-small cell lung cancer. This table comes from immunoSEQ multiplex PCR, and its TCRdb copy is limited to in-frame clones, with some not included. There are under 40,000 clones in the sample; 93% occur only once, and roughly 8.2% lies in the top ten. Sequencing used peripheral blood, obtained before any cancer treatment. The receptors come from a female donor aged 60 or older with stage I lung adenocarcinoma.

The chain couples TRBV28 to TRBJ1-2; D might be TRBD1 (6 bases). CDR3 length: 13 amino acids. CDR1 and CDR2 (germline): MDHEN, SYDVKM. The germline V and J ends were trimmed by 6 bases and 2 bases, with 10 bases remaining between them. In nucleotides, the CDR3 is TGTGCCAGCAGCTACAGGGTAAACTATGGCTACACCTTC. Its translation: CASSYRVNYGYTF.

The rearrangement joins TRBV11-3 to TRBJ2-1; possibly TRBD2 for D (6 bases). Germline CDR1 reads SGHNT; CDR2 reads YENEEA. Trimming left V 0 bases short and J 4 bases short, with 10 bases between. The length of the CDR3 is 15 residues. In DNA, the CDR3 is TGTGCCAGCAGCTTAGAGGGACTCCCATACAATGAGCAGTTCTTC. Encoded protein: CASSLEGLPYNEQFF.

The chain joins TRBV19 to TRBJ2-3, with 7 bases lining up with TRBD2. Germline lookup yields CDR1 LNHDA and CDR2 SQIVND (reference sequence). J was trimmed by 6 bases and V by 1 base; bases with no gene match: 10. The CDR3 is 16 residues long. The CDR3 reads CASSIAGSGPLDTQYF. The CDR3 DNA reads TGTGCCAGTAGTATAGCAGGTAGCGGGCCCCTTGATACGCAGTATTTT.

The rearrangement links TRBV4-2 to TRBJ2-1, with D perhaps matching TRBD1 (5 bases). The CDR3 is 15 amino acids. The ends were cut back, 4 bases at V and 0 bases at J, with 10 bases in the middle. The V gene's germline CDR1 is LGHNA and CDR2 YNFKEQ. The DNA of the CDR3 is TGTGCCAGCAGCCCTACAGGAAGCTCCTACAATGAGCAGTTCTTC. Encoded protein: CASSPTGSSYNEQFF.

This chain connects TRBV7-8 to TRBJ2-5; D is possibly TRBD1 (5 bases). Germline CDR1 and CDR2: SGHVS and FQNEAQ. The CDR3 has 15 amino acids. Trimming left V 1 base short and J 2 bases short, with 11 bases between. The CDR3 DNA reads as TGTGCCAGCAGCTTAGTAGGGGTGGGGCAAGAGACCCAGTACTTC. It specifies CASSLVGVGQETQYF. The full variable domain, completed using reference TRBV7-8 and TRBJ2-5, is GAGVSQSPRYKVAKRGQDVALRCDPISGHVSLFWYQQALGQGPEFLTYFQNEAQLDKSGLPSDRFFAERPEGSVSTLKIQRTQQEDSAVYLCASSLVGVGQETQYFGPGTRLLVL.

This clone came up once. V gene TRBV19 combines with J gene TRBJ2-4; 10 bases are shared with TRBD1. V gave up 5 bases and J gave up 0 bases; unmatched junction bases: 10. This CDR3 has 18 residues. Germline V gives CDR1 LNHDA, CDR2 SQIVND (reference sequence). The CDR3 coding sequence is TGTGCCAGTAGTCTTGGGACAGGGGCCGGGATAGCCAAAAACATTCAGTACTTC. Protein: CASSLGTGAGIAKNIQYF.

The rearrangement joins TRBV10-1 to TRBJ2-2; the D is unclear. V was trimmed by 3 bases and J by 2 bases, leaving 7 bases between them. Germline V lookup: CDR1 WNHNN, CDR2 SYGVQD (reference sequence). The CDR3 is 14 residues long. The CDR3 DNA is TGCGCCAGCAGTGAAGCTGGAAACACCGGGGAGCTGTTTTTT. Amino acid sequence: CASSEAGNTGELFF.

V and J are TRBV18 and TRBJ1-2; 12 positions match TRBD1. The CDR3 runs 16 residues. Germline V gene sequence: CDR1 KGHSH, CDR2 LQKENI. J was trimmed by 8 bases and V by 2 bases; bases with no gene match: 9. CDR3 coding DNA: TGTGCCAGCTCACCAACCGGGACAGGGGGCAACTTAGGCTACACCTTC. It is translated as CASSPTGTGGNLGYTF.

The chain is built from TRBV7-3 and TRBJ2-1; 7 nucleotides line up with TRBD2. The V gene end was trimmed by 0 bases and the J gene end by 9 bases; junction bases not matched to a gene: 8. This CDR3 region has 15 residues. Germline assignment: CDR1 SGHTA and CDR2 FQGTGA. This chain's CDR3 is CASSLTGGPGSEQFF. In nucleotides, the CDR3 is TGTGCCAGCAGCTTAACGGGAGGGCCAGGTAGTGAGCAGTTCTTC.

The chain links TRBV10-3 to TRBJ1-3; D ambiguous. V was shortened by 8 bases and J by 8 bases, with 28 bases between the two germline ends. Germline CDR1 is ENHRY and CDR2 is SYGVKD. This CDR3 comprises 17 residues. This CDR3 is CAIAMGSFPTVTDTIYF. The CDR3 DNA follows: TGTGCCATCGCGATGGGTTCATTCCCCACAGTCACGGACACCATATATTTT.

The CDR3 DNA sequence: TGCAGCGTTACACAGGGTACCGGGGAGCTGTTTTTT. It is translated as CSVTQGTGELFF. V is TRBV29-1 and J is TRBJ2-2; D is perhaps TRBD1 (6 bases). The CDR3 is 12 residues long. Germline V CDR1 and CDR2: SQVTM, ANQGSEA. The V gene lost 5 bases and the J gene lost 5 bases, with 9 bases spanning the gap.

CDR3 bases: TGTGCCAGCAGTTTGACAGGTGATAGCTCCTACGAGCAGTACTTC. This sequence encodes CASSLTGDSSYEQYF. V is TRBV6-1 and J is TRBJ2-7; tentatively, D is TRBD1 (6 bases). CDR1 and CDR2 (germline): MNHNS, SASEGT. V lost 5 bases and J lost 0, with 14 bases in between. This CDR3 is 15 amino acids long.

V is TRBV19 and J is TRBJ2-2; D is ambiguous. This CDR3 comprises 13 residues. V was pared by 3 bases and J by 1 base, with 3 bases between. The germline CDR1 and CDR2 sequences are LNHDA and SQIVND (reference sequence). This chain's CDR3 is CASSILNTGELFF. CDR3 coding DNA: TGTGCCAGTAGTATCTTGAACACCGGGGAGCTGTTTTTT. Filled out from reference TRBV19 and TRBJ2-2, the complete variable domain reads DGGITQSPKYLFRKEGQNVTLSCEQNLNHDAMYWYRQDPGQGLRLIYYSQIVNDFQKGDIAEGYSVSREKKESFPLTVTSAQKNPTAFYLCASSILNTGELFFGEGSRLTVL.

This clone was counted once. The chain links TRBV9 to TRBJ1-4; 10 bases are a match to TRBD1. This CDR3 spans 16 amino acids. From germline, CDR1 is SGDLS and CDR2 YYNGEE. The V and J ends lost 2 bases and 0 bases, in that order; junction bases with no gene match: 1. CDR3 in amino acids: CASSVGQGATNEKLFF. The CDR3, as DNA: TGTGCCAGCAGCGTCGGACAGGGGGCAACTAATGAAAAACTGTTTTTT.

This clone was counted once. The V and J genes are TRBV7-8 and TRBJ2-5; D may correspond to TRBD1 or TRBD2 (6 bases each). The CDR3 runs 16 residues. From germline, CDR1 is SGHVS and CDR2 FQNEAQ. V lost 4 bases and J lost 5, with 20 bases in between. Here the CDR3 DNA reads TGTGCCAGCAGCTCCCACGGGCTAGCGAGGGGGGAGACCCAGTACTTC. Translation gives CASSSHGLARGETQYF.

The CDR3 here is CASSEVLNQPQHF. Here the CDR3 DNA reads TGTGCCAGCAGTGAAGTACTCAATCAGCCCCAGCATTTT. The chain joins TRBV6-1 to TRBJ1-5; D remains ambiguous. The CDR3 is made up of 13 amino acids. V lost 1 base and J lost 3, with 4 bases in between. The V gene's germline CDR1 is MNHNS and CDR2 SASEGT.

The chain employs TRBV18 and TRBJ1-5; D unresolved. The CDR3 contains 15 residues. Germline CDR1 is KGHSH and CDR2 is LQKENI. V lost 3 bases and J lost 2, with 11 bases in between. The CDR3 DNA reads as TGTGCCAGCTCACCGGCTGGGTTAGGCAATCAGCCCCAGCATTTT. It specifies CASSPAGLGNQPQHF. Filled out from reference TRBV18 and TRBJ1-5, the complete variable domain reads NAGVMQNPRHLVRRRGQEARLRCSPMKGHSHVYWYRQLPEEGLKFMVYLQKENIIDESGMPKERFSAEFPKEGPSILRIQQVVRGDSAAYFCASSPAGLGNQPQHFGDGTRLSIL.

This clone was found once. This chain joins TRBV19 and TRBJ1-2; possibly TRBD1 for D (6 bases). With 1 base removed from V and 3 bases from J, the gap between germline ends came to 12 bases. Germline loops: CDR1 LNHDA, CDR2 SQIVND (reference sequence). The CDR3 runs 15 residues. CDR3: CASSIGDRTYYGYTF. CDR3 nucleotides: TGTGCCAGTAGTATAGGCGACAGGACCTACTATGGCTACACCTTC.

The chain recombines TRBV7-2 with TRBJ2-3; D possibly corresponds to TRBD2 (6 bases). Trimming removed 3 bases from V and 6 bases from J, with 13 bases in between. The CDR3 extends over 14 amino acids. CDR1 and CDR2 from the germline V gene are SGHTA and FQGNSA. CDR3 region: CASSFTAGFDTQYF. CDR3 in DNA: TGTGCCAGCAGCTTTACGGCGGGATTTGATACGCAGTATTTT.

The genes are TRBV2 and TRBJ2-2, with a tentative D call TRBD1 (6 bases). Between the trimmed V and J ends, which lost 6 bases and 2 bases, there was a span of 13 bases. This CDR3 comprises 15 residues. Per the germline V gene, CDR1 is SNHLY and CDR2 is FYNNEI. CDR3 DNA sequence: TGTGCCAGCAGATCGACAGGCTTCAACACCGGGGAGCTGTTTTTT. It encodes CASRSTGFNTGELFF.

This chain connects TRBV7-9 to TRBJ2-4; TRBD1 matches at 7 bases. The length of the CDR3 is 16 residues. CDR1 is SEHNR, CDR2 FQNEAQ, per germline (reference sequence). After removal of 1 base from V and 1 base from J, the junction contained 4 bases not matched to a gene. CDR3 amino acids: CASSLGQGNAKNIQYF. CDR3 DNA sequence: TGTGCCAGCAGCTTAGGACAGGGTAATGCCAAAAACATTCAGTACTTC.

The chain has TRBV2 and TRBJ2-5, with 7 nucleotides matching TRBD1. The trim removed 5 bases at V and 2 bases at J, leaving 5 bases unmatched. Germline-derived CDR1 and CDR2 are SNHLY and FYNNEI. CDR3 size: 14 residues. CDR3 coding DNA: TGTGCCAGCAGTAACAGGGGTTTGCAAGAGACCCAGTACTTC. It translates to CASSNRGLQETQYF.

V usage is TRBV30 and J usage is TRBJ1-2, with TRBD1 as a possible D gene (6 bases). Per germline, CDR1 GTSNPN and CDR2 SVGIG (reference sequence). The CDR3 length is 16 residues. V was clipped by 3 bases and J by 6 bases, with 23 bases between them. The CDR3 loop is CAWRMRSRLGGDGYTF. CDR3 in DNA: TGTGCCTGGAGAATGAGGTCCAGGTTAGGGGGGGATGGCTACACCTTC.

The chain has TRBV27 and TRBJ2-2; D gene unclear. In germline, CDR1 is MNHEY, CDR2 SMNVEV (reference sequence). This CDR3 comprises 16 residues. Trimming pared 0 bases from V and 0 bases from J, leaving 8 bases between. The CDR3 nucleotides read TGTGCCAGCAGTTTATCCAGGAACGCGAACACCGGGGAGCTGTTTTTT. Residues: CASSLSRNANTGELFF.